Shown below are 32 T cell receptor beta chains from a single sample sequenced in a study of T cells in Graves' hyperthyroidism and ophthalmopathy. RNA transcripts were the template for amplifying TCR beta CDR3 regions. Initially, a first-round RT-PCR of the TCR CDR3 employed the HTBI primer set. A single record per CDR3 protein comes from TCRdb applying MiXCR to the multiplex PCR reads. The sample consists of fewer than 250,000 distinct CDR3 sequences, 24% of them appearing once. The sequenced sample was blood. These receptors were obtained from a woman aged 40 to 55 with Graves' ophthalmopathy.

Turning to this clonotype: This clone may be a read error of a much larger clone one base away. The CDR3 reads CASSISGTATHEQYF. In nucleotides, the CDR3 is TGTGCCAGCAGTATCTCCGGGACGGCTACCCACGAGCAGTACTTC. V is TRBV28 and J is TRBJ2-7; TRBD1 or TRBD2 may be the D gene (5 bases each). CDR1 MDHEN and CDR2 SYDVKM come from the germline V gene. V lost 5 bases and J lost 5, with 19 bases in between. This CDR3 contains 15 residues.

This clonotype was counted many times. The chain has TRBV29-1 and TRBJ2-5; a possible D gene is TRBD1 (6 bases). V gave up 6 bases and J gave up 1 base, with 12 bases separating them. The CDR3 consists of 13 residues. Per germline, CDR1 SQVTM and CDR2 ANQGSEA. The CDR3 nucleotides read TGCAGCGTCGATGGGACACCCCAAGAGACCCAGTACTTC. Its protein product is CSVDGTPQETQYF.

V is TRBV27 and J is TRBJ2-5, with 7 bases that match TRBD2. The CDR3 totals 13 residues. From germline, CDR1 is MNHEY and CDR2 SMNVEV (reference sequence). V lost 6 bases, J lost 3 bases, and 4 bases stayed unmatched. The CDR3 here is CASSTGREETQYF. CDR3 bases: TGTGCCAGCAGCACTGGGAGGGAAGAGACCCAGTACTTC.

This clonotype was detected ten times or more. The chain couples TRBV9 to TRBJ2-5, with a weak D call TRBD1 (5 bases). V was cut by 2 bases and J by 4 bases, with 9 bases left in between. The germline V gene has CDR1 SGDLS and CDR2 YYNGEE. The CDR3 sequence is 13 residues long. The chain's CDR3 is CASSVSGLETQYF. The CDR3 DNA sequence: TGTGCCAGCAGCGTTTCAGGGTTAGAGACCCAGTACTTC.

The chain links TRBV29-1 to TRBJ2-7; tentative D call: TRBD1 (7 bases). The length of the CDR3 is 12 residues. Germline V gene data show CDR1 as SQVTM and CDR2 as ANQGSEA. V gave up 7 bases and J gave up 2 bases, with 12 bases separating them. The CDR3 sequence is CSAGGQTYEQYF. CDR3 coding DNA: TGCAGCGCCGGGGGACAGACCTACGAGCAGTACTTC.

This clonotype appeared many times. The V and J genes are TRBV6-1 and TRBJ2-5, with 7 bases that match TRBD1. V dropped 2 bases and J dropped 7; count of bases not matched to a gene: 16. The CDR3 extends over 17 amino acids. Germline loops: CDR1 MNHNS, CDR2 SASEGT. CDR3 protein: CASSERVQGQGEGTQYF. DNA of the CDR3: TGTGCCAGCAGTGAAAGGGTCCAAGGGCAGGGGGAAGGGACCCAGTACTTC.

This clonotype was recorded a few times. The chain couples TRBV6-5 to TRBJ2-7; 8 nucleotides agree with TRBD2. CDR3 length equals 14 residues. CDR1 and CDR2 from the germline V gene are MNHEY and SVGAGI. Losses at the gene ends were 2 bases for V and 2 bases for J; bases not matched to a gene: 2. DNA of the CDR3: TGTGCCAGCAGTTACGCGGGAGGTGCCTACGAGCAGTACTTC. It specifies CASSYAGGAYEQYF.

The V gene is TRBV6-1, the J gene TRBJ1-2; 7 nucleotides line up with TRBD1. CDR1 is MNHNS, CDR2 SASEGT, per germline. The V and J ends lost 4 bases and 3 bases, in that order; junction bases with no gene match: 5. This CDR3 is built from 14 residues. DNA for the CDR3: TGTGCCAGCAGTGTCCACGACAGGGACTATGGCTACACCTTC. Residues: CASSVHDRDYGYTF.

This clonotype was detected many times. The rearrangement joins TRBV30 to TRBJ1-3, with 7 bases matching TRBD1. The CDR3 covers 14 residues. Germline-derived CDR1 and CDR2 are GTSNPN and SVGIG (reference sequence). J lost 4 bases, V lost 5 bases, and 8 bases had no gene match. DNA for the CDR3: TGTGCCTGGGCGGGACAGTCTCCCGGAAACACCATATATTTT. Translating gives CAWAGQSPGNTIYF.

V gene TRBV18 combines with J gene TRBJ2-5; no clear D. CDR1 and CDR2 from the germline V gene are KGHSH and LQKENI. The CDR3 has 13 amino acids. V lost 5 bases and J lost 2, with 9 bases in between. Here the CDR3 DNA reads TGTGCCAGCTCAGGGTCGACACAAGAGACCCAGTACTTC. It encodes CASSGSTQETQYF.

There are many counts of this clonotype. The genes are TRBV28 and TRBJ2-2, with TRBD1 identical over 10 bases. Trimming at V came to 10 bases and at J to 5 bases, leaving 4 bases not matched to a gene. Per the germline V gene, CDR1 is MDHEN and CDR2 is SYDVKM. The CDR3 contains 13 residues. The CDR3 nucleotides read TGTGCCACCACGGACAGGGGGACCGGGGAGCTGTTTTTT. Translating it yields CATTDRGTGELFF.

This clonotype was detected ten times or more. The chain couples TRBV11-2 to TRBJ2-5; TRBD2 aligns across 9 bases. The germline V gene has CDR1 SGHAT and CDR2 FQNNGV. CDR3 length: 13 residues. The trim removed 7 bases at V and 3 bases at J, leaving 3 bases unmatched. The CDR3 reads CASNPSGKETQYF. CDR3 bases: TGTGCCAGCAACCCTAGCGGGAAAGAGACCCAGTACTTC.

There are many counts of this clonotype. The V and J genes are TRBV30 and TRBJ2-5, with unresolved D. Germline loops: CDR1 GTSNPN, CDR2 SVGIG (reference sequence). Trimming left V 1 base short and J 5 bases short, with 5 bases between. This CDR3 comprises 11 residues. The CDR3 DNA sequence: TGTGCCTGGAGTGGGCGGGAGACCCAGTACTTC. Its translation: CAWSGRETQYF.

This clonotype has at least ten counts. The CDR3, as DNA: TGTGCCAGCAGTTCCGGGACAGGGAAAAACATTCAGTACTTC. It codes for CASSSGTGKNIQYF. The chain links TRBV28 to TRBJ2-4; 9 bases line up with TRBD1. CDR1 and CDR2 (germline): MDHEN, SYDVKM. The V gene end was trimmed by 4 bases and the J gene end by 4 bases; junction bases not matched to a gene: 2. The CDR3 spans 14 residues.

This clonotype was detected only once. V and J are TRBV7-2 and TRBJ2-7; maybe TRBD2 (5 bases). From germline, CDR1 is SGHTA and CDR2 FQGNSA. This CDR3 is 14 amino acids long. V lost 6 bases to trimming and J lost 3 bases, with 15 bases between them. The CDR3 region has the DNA TGTGCCAGCAGTGACAAGGGTGGGAGCTACGAGCAGTACTTC. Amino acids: CASSDKGGSYEQYF.

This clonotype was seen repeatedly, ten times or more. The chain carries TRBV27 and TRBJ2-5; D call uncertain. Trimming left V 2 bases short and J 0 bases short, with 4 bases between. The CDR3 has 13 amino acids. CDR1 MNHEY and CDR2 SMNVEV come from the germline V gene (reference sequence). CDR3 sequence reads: CASSLVYQETQYF. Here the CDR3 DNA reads TGTGCCAGCAGTTTAGTCTACCAAGAGACCCAGTACTTC.

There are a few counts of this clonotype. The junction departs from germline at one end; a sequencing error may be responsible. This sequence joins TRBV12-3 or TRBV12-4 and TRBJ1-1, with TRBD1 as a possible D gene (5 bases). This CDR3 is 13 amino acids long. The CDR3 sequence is CASGLAGGTEACF. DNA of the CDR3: TGTGCCAGTGGTCTAGCAGGCGGGACTGAAGCTTGCTTT.

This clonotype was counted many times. The CDR3 spells CSAGTDLYGYTF. The CDR3 bases are TGCAGTGCTGGGACTGACCTCTATGGCTACACCTTC. This chain joins TRBV20-1 and TRBJ1-2, with TRBD1 as a possible D gene (5 bases). Germline V gene data show CDR1 as DFQATT and CDR2 as SNEGSKA (reference sequence). The CDR3 is 12 amino acids. Trimming took off 5 bases at V and 4 bases at J, with 11 bases between the two ends.

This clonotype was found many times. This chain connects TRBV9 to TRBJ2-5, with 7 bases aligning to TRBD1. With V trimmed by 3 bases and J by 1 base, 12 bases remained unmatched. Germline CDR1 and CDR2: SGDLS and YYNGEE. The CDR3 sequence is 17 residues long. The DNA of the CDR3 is TGTGCCAGCAGCGAGGGGGCTTACCGGGACAGCCAAGAGACCCAGTACTTC. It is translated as CASSEGAYRDSQETQYF.

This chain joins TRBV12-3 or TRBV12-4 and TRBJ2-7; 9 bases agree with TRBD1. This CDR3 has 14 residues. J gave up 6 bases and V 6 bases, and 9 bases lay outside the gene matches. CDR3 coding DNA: TGTGCCAGCAGACCCGGGACAGGGATCGGCGAGCAGTACTTC. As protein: CASRPGTGIGEQYF.

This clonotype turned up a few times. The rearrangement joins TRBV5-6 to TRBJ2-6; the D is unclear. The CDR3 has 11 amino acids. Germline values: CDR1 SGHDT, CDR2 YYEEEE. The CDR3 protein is CVPSGANVLTF. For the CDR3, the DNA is TGTGTCCCCTCTGGGGCCAACGTCCTGACTTTC.

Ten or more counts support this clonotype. The CDR3 is CASSLGTHNTGELFF. The CDR3 DNA is TGCGCCAGCAGCTTAGGGACACATAACACCGGGGAGCTGTTTTTT. The chain is built from TRBV5-1 and TRBJ2-2; the D gene is possibly TRBD1 (6 bases). CDR1 is SGHRS and CDR2 is YFSETQ in the germline V gene. The CDR3 has 15 amino acids. Trimming shortened V by 2 bases and J by 2 bases, and 10 bases separated the two germline ends.

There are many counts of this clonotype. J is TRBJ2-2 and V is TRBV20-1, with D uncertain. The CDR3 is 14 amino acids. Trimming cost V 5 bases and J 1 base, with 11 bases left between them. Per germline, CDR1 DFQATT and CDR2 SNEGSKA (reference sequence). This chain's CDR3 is CSAPDNVNTGELFF. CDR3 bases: TGCAGTGCTCCAGACAACGTGAACACCGGGGAGCTGTTTTTT.

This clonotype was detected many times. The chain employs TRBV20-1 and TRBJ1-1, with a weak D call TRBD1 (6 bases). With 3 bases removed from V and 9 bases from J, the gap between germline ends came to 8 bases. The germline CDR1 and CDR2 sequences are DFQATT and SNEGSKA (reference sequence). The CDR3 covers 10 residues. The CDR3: CSASRDKAFF. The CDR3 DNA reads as TGCAGTGCTAGTCGGGACAAAGCTTTCTTT.

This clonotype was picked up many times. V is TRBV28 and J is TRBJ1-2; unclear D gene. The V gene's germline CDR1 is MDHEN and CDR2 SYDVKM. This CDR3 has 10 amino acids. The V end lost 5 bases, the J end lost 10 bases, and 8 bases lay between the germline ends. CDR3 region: CASSPYSYTF. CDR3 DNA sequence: TGTGCCAGCAGTCCATACTCCTACACCTTC.

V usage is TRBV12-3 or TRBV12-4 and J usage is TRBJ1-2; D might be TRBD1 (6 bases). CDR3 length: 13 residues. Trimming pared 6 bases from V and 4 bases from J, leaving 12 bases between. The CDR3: CASSSTGSYGYTF. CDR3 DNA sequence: TGTGCCAGCAGCTCCACAGGGAGCTATGGCTACACCTTC.

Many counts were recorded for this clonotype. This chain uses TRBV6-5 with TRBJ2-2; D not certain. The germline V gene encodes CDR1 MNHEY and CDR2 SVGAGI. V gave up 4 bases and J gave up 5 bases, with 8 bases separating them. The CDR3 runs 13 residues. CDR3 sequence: CASSSQVTGELFF. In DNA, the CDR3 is TGTGCCAGCAGTTCCCAGGTGACCGGGGAGCTGTTTTTT.

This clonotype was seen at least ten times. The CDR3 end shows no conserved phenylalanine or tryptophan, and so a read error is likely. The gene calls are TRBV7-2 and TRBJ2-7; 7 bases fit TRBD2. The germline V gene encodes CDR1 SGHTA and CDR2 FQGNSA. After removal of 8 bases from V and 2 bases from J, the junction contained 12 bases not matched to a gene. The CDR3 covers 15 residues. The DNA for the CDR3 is TGTGCCAGCGTCCGGGGTGGAAGCGGGACCTACGAGCAGTACCTC. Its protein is CASVRGGSGTYEQYL.

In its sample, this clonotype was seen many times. The CDR3 DNA reads as TGTGCCAGCAGTGAATTGGGCTATGGCTACACCTTC. This encodes CASSELGYGYTF. The rearrangement links TRBV6-1 to TRBJ1-2; no definite D call. CDR3 length equals 12 residues. Deletions cut 2 bases from V and 4 bases from J, with 5 bases between. Germline loops: CDR1 MNHNS, CDR2 SASEGT.

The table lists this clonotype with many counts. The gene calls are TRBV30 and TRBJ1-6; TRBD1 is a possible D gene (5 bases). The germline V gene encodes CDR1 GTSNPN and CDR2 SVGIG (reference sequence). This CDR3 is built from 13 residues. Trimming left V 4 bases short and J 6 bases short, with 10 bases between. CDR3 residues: CAWNGGINSPLHF. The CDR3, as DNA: TGTGCCTGGAACGGGGGGATTAATTCACCCCTCCACTTT.

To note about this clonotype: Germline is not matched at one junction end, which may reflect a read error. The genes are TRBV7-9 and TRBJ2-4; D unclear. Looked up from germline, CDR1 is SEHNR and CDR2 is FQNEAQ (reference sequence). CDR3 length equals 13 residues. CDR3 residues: CASSLFGGSRSHF. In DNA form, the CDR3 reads TGTGCCAGCAGCTTATTTGGTGGCAGCCGTAGCCACTTC. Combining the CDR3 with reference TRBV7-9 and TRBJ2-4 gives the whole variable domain DTGVSQNPRHKITKRGQNVTFRCDPISEHNRLYWYRQTLGQGPEFLTYFQNEAQLEKSRLLSDRFSAERPKGSFSTLEIQRTEQGDSAMYLCASSLFGGSRSHFGAGTRLSVL.

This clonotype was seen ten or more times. CDR3 bases: TGCAGTGCTAGGAGTTTGACAGGGCCCTCCTACGAGCAGTACTTC. Amino acid sequence: CSARSLTGPSYEQYF. The V call is TRBV20-1, the J call TRBJ2-7; 7 bases match TRBD1. This CDR3 comprises 15 residues. From germline, CDR1 is DFQATT and CDR2 SNEGSKA (reference sequence). V dropped 3 bases and J dropped 0; count of bases not matched to a gene: 8.